These T cell receptor beta chains were read from a single sample in a study of T cell responses to AZD1222 COVID-19 vaccine. The protocol was immunoSEQ multiplex PCR, while the TCRdb copy is restricted to in-frame clones and leaves out a portion. The table shows roughly 140,000 clones, with 80% to 85% occurring only once. This specimen was peripheral blood, taken on day 0 of MenACWY control vaccination. The receptors were sampled from an adult in good health. Both conserved end residues are part of each CDR3. A D gene is named only where the DNA matches it firmly. Expanded clones get a size class; other rows say once, few or many, or leave the size out.

V	size	J	D	DNA	CDR3
TRBV2	.	TRBJ2-3	.	TGTGCCAGACAGGGATTCACAGATACGCAGTATTTT	CARQGFTDTQYF
TRBV5-6	once	TRBJ1-2	.	TGTGCCAGCAGCATAGACAGGAGGAGCCTCTATGGCTACACCTTC	CASSIDRRSLYGYTF
TRBV7-8	.	TRBJ2-3	.	TGTGCCAGCAGCCCCTCGTGGGGGGGCACAGATACGCAGTATTTT	CASSPSWGGTDTQYF
TRBV5-1	.	TRBJ2-3	.	TGCGCCAGCAGCCCAGACCCGGGGAGACGCACAGATACGCAGTATTTT	CASSPDPGRRTDTQYF
TRBV5-1	.	TRBJ1-1	.	TGCGCCAGCAGCTTGGTTGCAGGGGTCACTGAAGCTTTCTTT	CASSLVAGVTEAFF
TRBV24-1	once	TRBJ1-5	TRBD1	TGTGCCACCAGTGAACCCGACAGGGTAAGGAGCAATCAGCCCCAGCATTTT	CATSEPDRVRSNQPQHF
TRBV10-2	few	TRBJ2-5	.	TGCGCCAGCAGTGATTTGGGGGTGGAGACCCAGTACTTC	CASSDLGVETQYF
TRBV6-2/TRBV6-3	.	TRBJ1-1	.	TGTGCCAGCAGTTACGCCCCGACAGGAATGAACACTGAAGCTTTCTTT	CASSYAPTGMNTEAFF
TRBV3-1/TRBV3-2	.	TRBJ2-6	.	TGTGCCAGCAGCCAGGCACAGTTGAATCTTATCTCTGGGGCCAACGTCCTGACTTTC	CASSQAQLNLISGANVLTF
TRBV11-2	.	TRBJ1-4	.	TGTGCCAGCAGCCCACAGGGTACCGAAAAACTGTTTTTT	CASSPQGTEKLFF
TRBV3-1/TRBV3-2	few	TRBJ1-1	TRBD1	TGTGCCAGCAGCCGCGGGACAGATGAAGCTTTCTTT	CASSRGTDEAFF
TRBV7-3	once	TRBJ2-2	.	TGTGCCAGCAGCGCCGGAACATGGGGCACCGGGGAGCTGTTTTTT	CASSAGTWGTGELFF
TRBV4-1	.	TRBJ2-7	.	TGCGCCAGCAGCCAGGACAAACAGGGAAGGGTCTACGAGCAGTACTTC	CASSQDKQGRVYEQYF
TRBV4-1	.	TRBJ1-1	.	TGCGCCAGCAGCCAAGAGGGCAGGTCAACGAACACTGAAGCTTTCTTT	CASSQEGRSTNTEAFF
TRBV5-1	.	TRBJ2-1	TRBD2	TGCGCCAGCAGCTTGGGCGGGGGGCTCGTGAATGAGCAGTTCTTC	CASSLGGGLVNEQFF
TRBV5-1	.	TRBJ2-5	.	TGCGCCAGCAGCTTGGGCGACAGGAGCGGAGAGACCCAGTACTTC	CASSLGDRSGETQYF
TRBV18	.	TRBJ2-5	.	TGTGCCAGCTCACGGGGACGGCGGGAGACCCAGTACTTC	CASSRGRRETQYF
TRBV5-1	.	TRBJ2-5	.	TGCGCCAGCAGCCGCCCCTCAGGAGGGGGCGCGGAGACCCAGTACTTC	CASSRPSGGGAETQYF
TRBV7-9	.	TRBJ1-4	.	TGTGCCAGCAGCGTCCAGACAGGATCGTTTCAAAAACTGTTTTTT	CASSVQTGSFQKLFF
TRBV3-1/TRBV3-2	.	TRBJ2-3	TRBD2	TGTGCCAGCAGCCTCCCTGTCGGGGGGGGCACAGATACGCAGTATTTT	CASSLPVGGGTDTQYF
TRBV4-2	once	TRBJ2-1	TRBD2	TGTGCCAGCAGCCAAGATGGGACTAGCGGGTACAATGAGCAGTTCTTC	CASSQDGTSGYNEQFF
TRBV29-1	.	TRBJ1-2	TRBD1	TGCAGCGTGGACAGCCAGGGGGCGGGAGGCTACACCTTC	CSVDSQGAGGYTF
TRBV6-5	once	TRBJ1-2	.	TGTGCCAGCAGTCCGGCTGGACGGCACTATGGCTACACCTTC	CASSPAGRHYGYTF
TRBV4-1	.	TRBJ2-1	.	TGCGCCAGCAGCCCGTTGGGACGAAACAATGAGCAGTTCTTC	CASSPLGRNNEQFF
TRBV7-6	.	TRBJ2-3	.	TGTGCCAGCAGCTTAGTCGGGAGCGCAGATACGCAGTATTTT	CASSLVGSADTQYF
TRBV18	.	TRBJ1-1	.	TGTGCCAGCTCACCAGGAAAAGGCGGGAACACTGAAGCTTTCTTT	CASSPGKGGNTEAFF
TRBV29-1	.	TRBJ2-2	TRBD1	TGCAGCGTATGGGGACAGGGGAATGCTGGCACCGGGGAGCTGTTTTTT	CSVWGQGNAGTGELFF
TRBV9	.	TRBJ2-3	.	TGTGCCAGCAGCGTAGCTACTTGGACCACAGATACGCAGTATTTT	CASSVATWTTDTQYF
TRBV14	.	TRBJ1-5	.	TGTGCCAGCAGCCAAGGGTATCAGCCCCAGCATTTT	CASSQGYQPQHF
TRBV28	.	TRBJ2-2	TRBD2	TGTGCCAGCAAAAGACTAGCCACCGGGGAGCTGTTTTTT	CASKRLATGELFF
TRBV29-1	.	TRBJ2-4	TRBD1	TGCAGCGCTGACAGGGGAAACATTCAGTACTTC	CSADRGNIQYF
TRBV11-2	.	TRBJ1-1	.	TGTGCCAGCAGCTTAGCGGTTAACACTGAAGCTTTCTTT	CASSLAVNTEAFF
TRBV19	.	TRBJ1-6	.	TGTGCCAGTAGTATACGGCCCTATAATTCACCCCTCCACTTT	CASSIRPYNSPLHF
TRBV9	once	TRBJ2-2	TRBD2	TGTGCCAGCAGCGTAGACGCGGGGGGAAACACCGGGGAGCTGTTTTTT	CASSVDAGGNTGELFF
TRBV5-1	.	TRBJ1-2	.	TGCGCCAGCAGCTTGGCCTCAGGGGCCCTCTATGGCTACACCTTC	CASSLASGALYGYTF
TRBV6-5	.	TRBJ1-1	.	TGTGCCAGCAGTTACTCCGGGGGAGTGGCTGAAGCTTTCTTT	CASSYSGGVAEAFF
TRBV6-1	.	TRBJ2-5	.	TGTGCCAGCAGTGATCCGGACGCCCAAGAGACCCAGTACTTC	CASSDPDAQETQYF
TRBV6-6	.	TRBJ1-1	.	TGTGCCAGCGGCCCCGGGTTCGCTGAAGCTTTCTTT	CASGPGFAEAFF
TRBV20-1	.	TRBJ1-2	TRBD1	TGCAGTGCCCGACAGGGGTATGGCTACACCTTC	CSARQGYGYTF
TRBV6-5	.	TRBJ1-5	TRBD1	TGTGCCAGCAGCCCGACAGGGAAACAGCCCCAGCATTTT	CASSPTGKQPQHF
TRBV7-6	.	TRBJ2-5	.	TGTGCCAGCAGTCCCACTTCAGGGACCCAAGAGGCCCAGTACTTC	CASSPTSGTQEAQYF
TRBV6-2/TRBV6-3	.	TRBJ2-7	.	TGTGCCAGCAGTTACTCCCCAATTCGGTTTTCCTACGAGCAGTACTTC	CASSYSPIRFSYEQYF
TRBV18	.	TRBJ2-5	TRBD2	TGTGCCAGCTCACCAAGTCTCCTAGCGGGGCGAAAAGAGACCCAGTACTTC	CASSPSLLAGRKETQYF
TRBV28	.	TRBJ1-4	.	TGTGCCAGCAGTTTATCCCGGGGCAATGAAAAACTGTTTTTT	CASSLSRGNEKLFF
TRBV6-5	.	TRBJ2-2	.	TGTGCCAGCAGCCACAACACCGGGGAGCTGTTTTTT	CASSHNTGELFF
TRBV6-5	.	TRBJ1-5	.	TGTGCCAGCAGTCCCGGGAGAGAGCAGCCCCAGCATTTT	CASSPGREQPQHF
TRBV4-1	.	TRBJ2-3	.	TGCGCCAGCAGACATGGACCCGCCCCCACAGATACGCAGTATTTT	CASRHGPAPTDTQYF